This T cell receptor beta chain is drawn from a study of blood T cell repertoires in COVID-19. Germline lookup yields CDR1 SGHAT and CDR2 FQNNGV. Trimming removed 4 bases at V and 4 bases at J, with 19 bases between. CDR3 size: 16 residues. Repertoires were generated with immunoSEQ multiplex PCR, while TCRdb's copy carries only in-frame clones and drops some. The sample lists a few hundred thousand clones, more than 75% seen once, with 10% in the top ten. The specimen was PBMCs or T cells enriched from blood (not recorded which). The chain joins TRBV11-2 to TRBJ1-2, with D perhaps matching TRBD1 (5 bases). This TCR came from a woman aged 50 to 60 who had recovered from COVID-19. CDR3 coding DNA: TGTGCCAGCAGCTCAGACCCAGGGAGGGCGCTCTATGGCTACACCTTC. This sequence encodes CASSSDPGRALYGYTF.